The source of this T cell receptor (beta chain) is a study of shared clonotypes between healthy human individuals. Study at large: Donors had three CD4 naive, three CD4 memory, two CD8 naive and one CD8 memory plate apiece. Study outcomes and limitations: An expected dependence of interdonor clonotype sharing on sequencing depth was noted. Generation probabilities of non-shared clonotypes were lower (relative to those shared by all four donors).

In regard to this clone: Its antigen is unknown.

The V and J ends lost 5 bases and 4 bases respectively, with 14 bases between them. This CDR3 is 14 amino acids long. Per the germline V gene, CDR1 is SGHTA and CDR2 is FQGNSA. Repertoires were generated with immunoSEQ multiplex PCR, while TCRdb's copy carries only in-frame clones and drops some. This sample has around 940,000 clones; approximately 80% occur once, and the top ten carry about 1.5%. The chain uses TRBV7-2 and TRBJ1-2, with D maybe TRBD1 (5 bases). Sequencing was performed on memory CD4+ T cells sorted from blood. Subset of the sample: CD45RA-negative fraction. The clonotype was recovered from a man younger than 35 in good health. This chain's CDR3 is CASSRRGGAYGYTF. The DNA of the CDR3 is TGTGCCAGCAGCCGGCGGGGGGGTGCCTATGGCTACACCTTC.